Below, 14 T cell receptor beta chains from the same sample are listed, as sequenced in a study of shared clonotypes between healthy human individuals (dated by TCRdb to the early 2020s). Preparation of the library involved the immunoSEQ multiplex PCR assay. Here the immuneACCESS table is served through TCRdb, limited to in-frame sequences with V and J called. Missing clones are a known gap in these copies; in checked studies unresolved V genes cover under half, and the rest lacks a known reason. This sample has about a million clones in its table, and approximately 80% of those were observed once. Clones ranked in the top ten supply 0.89% of the sample. The specimen was memory CD4+ T cells from PBMCs. Interpreted using the paper, the cell subset or site label stands for: CD45RA-negative fraction. The receptor set was obtained from a man aged 18-30 years in good health. Some clones in this sample may be carry-over from other donors' samples.

This chain links TRBV18 with TRBJ1-2; 10 bases match TRBD1. CDR1 and CDR2 from the germline V gene are KGHSH and LQKENI. Trimming removed 4 bases from V and 8 bases from J; junction bases left unmatched: 7. The CDR3 is made up of 14 amino acids. The CDR3 DNA follows: TGTGCCAGCTCACGACAGGGGGCGGGAGAAGGCTACACCTTC. Translation: CASSRQGAGEGYTF.

CDR3 nucleotide sequence: TGCGCCAGCAGGAAGGGGACGGCCAACACCGGGGAGCTGTTTTTT. This gives the protein CASRKGTANTGELFF. V is TRBV5-1 and J is TRBJ2-2; D is possibly TRBD1 or TRBD2 (5 bases each). V dropped 5 bases and J dropped 2 bases, with 13 bases sitting between them. The CDR3 loop spans 15 amino acids. In germline, CDR1 is SGHRS, CDR2 YFSETQ.

V usage is TRBV28 and J usage is TRBJ2-7; 9 bases agree with TRBD1. V dropped 6 bases and J dropped 0; count of bases not matched to a gene: 12. Germline-derived CDR1 and CDR2 are MDHEN and SYDVKM. The CDR3 spans 17 residues. The CDR3 spells CASSPGGAGQGSYEQYF. The CDR3 DNA follows: TGTGCCAGCAGCCCTGGGGGAGCGGGACAGGGCTCCTACGAGCAGTACTTC.

The chain is built from TRBV7-3 and TRBJ2-3; D possibly uses TRBD1 or TRBD2 (5 bases each). V lost 6 bases and J 2 bases, leaving 12 bases between the germline ends. This CDR3 region has 14 residues. Germline CDR1 reads SGHTA; CDR2 reads FQGTGA. CDR3 bases: TGTGCCAGCAGTTGGGGGAGCTTCACAGATACGCAGTATTTT. Translating gives CASSWGSFTDTQYF. Supplemented by reference TRBV7-3 and TRBJ2-3, the full variable domain reads GAGVSQTPSNKVTEKGKYVELRCDPISGHTALYWYRQSLGQGPEFLIYFQGTGAADDSGLPNDRFFAVRPEGSVSTLKIQRTERGDSAVYLCASSWGSFTDTQYFGPGTRLTVL.

This CDR3 is CASSPWAQGPYEQYF. The CDR3 region has the DNA TGTGCCAGCAGTCCCTGGGCACAGGGCCCCTACGAGCAGTACTTC. J is TRBJ2-7 and V is TRBV7-2, with D perhaps matching TRBD1 (6 bases). Trimming cost V 6 bases and J 2 bases, with 17 bases left between them. The germline V gene has CDR1 SGHTA and CDR2 FQGNSA. CDR3 size: 15 residues.

The chain is built from TRBV27 and TRBJ1-1, with TRBD1 as a possible D gene (6 bases). Trimming left V 5 bases short and J 1 base short, with 14 bases between. Germline V gives CDR1 MNHEY, CDR2 SMNVEV (reference sequence). This CDR3 comprises 15 residues. The CDR3 is CASSAGQFTNTEAFF. Here the CDR3 DNA reads TGTGCCAGCAGTGCCGGACAGTTCACGAACACTGAAGCTTTCTTT.

This rearrangement joins TRBV9 to TRBJ1-2; a weak D match, TRBD1 (6 bases). The CDR3 is 16 residues long. Trimming took 4 bases from V and 7 from J, leaving 23 bases between them. Per germline, CDR1 SGDLS and CDR2 YYNGEE. The DNA of the CDR3 is TGTGCCAGCAGCCCCCCCCCTACAGGGAAGGATTTTGGCTACACCTTC. Its protein is CASSPPPTGKDFGYTF.

This chain connects TRBV25-1 to TRBJ1-2; D uncertain. This CDR3 spans 14 amino acids. V lost 7 bases to trimming and J lost 8 bases, with 20 bases between them. The germline gives CDR1 MGHDK, CDR2 SYGVNS. This CDR3 is CASTPSVEGSGYTF. The DNA of the CDR3 is TGTGCCAGCACTCCCAGTGTCGAGGGCTCGGGCTACACCTTC.

The CDR3 spells CASRIQGNYGYTF. CDR3 nucleotide sequence: TGTGCCAGTAGGATACAAGGGAACTATGGCTACACCTTC. This chain connects TRBV19 to TRBJ1-2; D is unclear. V was clipped by 6 bases and J by 2 bases, with 10 bases between them. This CDR3 comprises 13 residues. Germline V gene sequence: CDR1 LNHDA, CDR2 SQIVND (reference sequence).

The chain links TRBV25-1 to TRBJ2-2; D gene uncertain. Germline V gene sequence: CDR1 MGHDK, CDR2 SYGVNS. The CDR3 length is 13 residues. V was shortened by 5 bases and J by 1 base, with 5 bases between the two germline ends. CDR3 bases: TGTGCCAGCAGTCCCCTGAACACCGGGGAGCTGTTTTTT. Its protein is CASSPLNTGELFF.

The J gene is TRBJ1-1, the V gene TRBV5-1; the D is unclear. The CDR3 contains 17 residues. The V gene lost 3 bases and the J gene lost 0 bases, with 18 bases spanning the gap. CDR1 is SGHRS, CDR2 YFSETQ, per germline. The CDR3 region is CASSSVPMGSLNTEAFF. DNA for the CDR3: TGCGCCAGCAGCTCGGTGCCCATGGGAAGTCTGAACACTGAAGCTTTCTTT.

The CDR3 is CASSLEGSGDGGKLFF. The CDR3 DNA reads as TGTGCCAGCAGCTTAGAAGGCAGCGGAGACGGTGGGAAACTGTTTTTT. This chain joins TRBV7-9 and TRBJ1-4; no clear D gene. Trimming shortened V by 1 base and J by 11 bases, and 20 bases separated the two germline ends. The V gene's germline CDR1 is SEHNR and CDR2 FQNEAQ (reference sequence). The CDR3 is made up of 16 amino acids.

The genes are TRBV5-1 and TRBJ2-1, with D possibly matching TRBD2 (6 bases). Germline lookup yields CDR1 SGHRS and CDR2 YFSETQ. The CDR3 is 15 residues long. Trimming shortened V by 2 bases and J by 3 bases, and 12 bases separated the two germline ends. The CDR3 sequence: CASSFRPGDYNEQFF. For the CDR3, the DNA is TGCGCCAGCAGCTTCCGCCCGGGGGACTACAATGAGCAGTTCTTC.

In its sample, this clone was seen once. The chain couples TRBV7-9 to TRBJ2-1; perhaps TRBD1 as D (5 bases). Trimming removed 0 bases at V and 9 bases at J, with 9 bases between. Germline CDR1 and CDR2: SEHNR and FQNEAQ (reference sequence). This CDR3 spans 13 amino acids. The CDR3 nucleotides read TGTGCCAGCAGCTTAGCAGGGGCGGCTGAGCAGTTCTTC. This sequence encodes CASSLAGAAEQFF.